This passage covers 15 T cell receptor beta chains from one sample sequenced in a study of shared clonotypes between healthy human individuals. The method was immunoSEQ multiplex PCR; TCRdb's version includes in-frame clones alone and lacks a portion of them. The sample lists about a million clones, 70% to 85% occurring once. Sequenced sample: memory CD4+ T cells sorted from blood. Subset reported: CD45RA-negative fraction. All receptors come from a man between 18 and 29 years old in good health.

The rearrangement uses TRBV11-3 and TRBJ2-7; D possibly uses TRBD1 or TRBD2 (5 bases each). Looked up from germline, CDR1 is SGHNT and CDR2 is YENEEA. The CDR3 runs to 13 residues. V was trimmed by 5 bases and J by 6 bases, leaving 14 bases between them. CDR3 protein: CASSPEAGREQYF. Here the CDR3 DNA reads TGTGCCAGCAGCCCGGAGGCAGGGCGCGAGCAGTACTTC.

V gene TRBV12-5 combines with J gene TRBJ1-3; 8 bases match TRBD1. This CDR3 spans 17 amino acids. The V and J ends lost 1 base and 4 bases, in that order; junction bases with no gene match: 9. Germline V lookup: CDR1 LGHNT, CDR2 FRNRAP. CDR3 sequence: CASGLALDRGSGNTIYF. CDR3 bases: TGTGCTAGTGGTTTGGCCCTCGACAGGGGCTCGGGAAACACCATATATTTT.

This chain uses TRBV5-1 with TRBJ2-7; D is possibly TRBD1 (8 bases). Germline V CDR1 and CDR2: SGHRS, YFSETQ. There are 14 residues in the CDR3. The V gene lost 3 bases and the J gene lost 4 bases, with 14 bases spanning the gap. The CDR3 protein is CASSSQGGTYEQYF. CDR3 nucleotide sequence: TGCGCCAGCAGCTCACAGGGGGGGACGTACGAGCAGTACTTC.

The rearrangement links TRBV28 to TRBJ2-1, with D tentatively TRBD1 (5 bases). CDR3 size: 11 residues. V dropped 5 bases and J dropped 8 bases, with 7 bases sitting between them. Germline V gene lookup returns CDR1 MDHEN and CDR2 SYDVKM. The CDR3 DNA reads TGTGCCAGCAGTAGGGGATATGAGCAGTTCTTC. This gives the protein CASSRGYEQFF.

V and J are TRBV30 and TRBJ2-3; D call uncertain. Germline V lookup: CDR1 GTSNPN, CDR2 SVGIG (reference sequence). The CDR3 extends over 13 amino acids. V lost 3 bases to trimming and J lost 0 bases, with 7 bases between them. Here the CDR3 DNA reads TGTGCCTGGAGGCAGCATAGCACAGATACGCAGTATTTT. As protein: CAWRQHSTDTQYF.

V is TRBV18 and J is TRBJ1-1, with TRBD1 as a possible D gene (5 bases). This CDR3 contains 14 residues. Germline values: CDR1 KGHSH, CDR2 LQKENI. V lost 3 bases and J lost 6, with 14 bases in between. The CDR3 DNA is TGTGCCAGCTCACCCTCGGTGAAGGGGCCTGAAGCTTTCTTT. Encoded protein: CASSPSVKGPEAFF.

The rearrangement uses TRBV5-1 and TRBJ1-1; D gene uncertain. The germline V gene encodes CDR1 SGHRS and CDR2 YFSETQ. The CDR3 has 15 amino acids. The V and J ends lost 0 bases and 0 bases respectively, with 9 bases between them. CDR3 sequence (DNA): TGCGCCAGCAGCTTGGGAGAGCGGGTGAACACTGAAGCTTTCTTT. Translating it yields CASSLGERVNTEAFF.

As to this clone: The sample has other DNA sequences that encode this CDR3 too. The chain carries TRBV6-5 and TRBJ1-1, with 7 bases lining up with TRBD1. Germline lookup yields CDR1 MNHEY and CDR2 SVGAGI. CDR3 length: 11 amino acids. The V and J ends lost 8 bases and 11 bases, in that order; junction bases with no gene match: 8. The CDR3 DNA reads TGTGCCAGCTTTCGCGGGACAGAGGCTTTCTTT. This gives the protein CASFRGTEAFF.

This chain uses TRBV6-1 with TRBJ1-5, with D unclear. CDR1 MNHNS and CDR2 SASEGT come from the germline V gene. Between the trimmed V and J ends, which lost 4 bases and 1 base, there was a span of 14 bases. The CDR3 covers 16 residues. The CDR3 nucleotides read TGTGCCAGCAGTGTTCCCAGAAGACCCAGCAATCAGCCCCAGCATTTT. Its protein is CASSVPRRPSNQPQHF.

This clone has just a few counts. Other DNA sequences within the sample encode an identical CDR3. The V gene is TRBV27, the J gene TRBJ2-4; D gene unclear. This CDR3 spans 14 amino acids. The V gene lost 5 bases and the J gene lost 0 bases, with 8 bases spanning the gap. CDR1 is MNHEY, CDR2 SMNVEV, per germline (reference sequence). The CDR3 loop reads CASSPKLAKNIQYF. CDR3 sequence (DNA): TGTGCCAGCAGTCCTAAACTAGCCAAAAACATTCAGTACTTC.

The chain links TRBV2 to TRBJ2-4; maybe TRBD2 (6 bases). CDR1 is SNHLY, CDR2 FYNNEI, per germline. The ends were cut back, 7 bases at V and 9 bases at J, with 13 bases in the middle. This CDR3 spans 12 amino acids. CDR3 residues: CASTGGVGIQYF. CDR3 bases: TGTGCCAGCACTGGCGGGGTCGGCATTCAGTACTTC.

This rearrangement joins TRBV28 to TRBJ1-6, with 8 bases fitting TRBD1. Per germline, CDR1 MDHEN and CDR2 SYDVKM. The V gene end was trimmed by 4 bases and the J gene end by 7 bases; junction bases not matched to a gene: 15. The CDR3 contains 18 residues. The CDR3 spells CASSSLGQQGGLNSPLHF. The CDR3 region has the DNA TGTGCCAGCAGTTCCCTTGGGCAACAGGGGGGATTGAATTCACCCCTCCACTTT.

A note on this clone: Other DNA sequences in the sample encode the same CDR3. The chain joins TRBV11-2 to TRBJ2-5; no firm D call. This CDR3 region has 13 residues. Between the trimmed V and J ends, which lost 5 bases and 4 bases, there was a span of 11 bases. The V gene's germline CDR1 is SGHAT and CDR2 FQNNGV. CDR3 sequence (DNA): TGTGCCAGCAGCCCCAGGACCAGAGAGACCCAGTACTTC. Residues: CASSPRTRETQYF.

This clone was seen a handful of times. The V and J genes are TRBV5-6 and TRBJ2-5, with 7 nucleotides matching TRBD2. With V trimmed by 4 bases and J by 0 bases, 12 bases remained unmatched. Germline V gene lookup returns CDR1 SGHDT and CDR2 YYEEEE. The CDR3 has 17 residues. The chain's CDR3 is CASSPQGAGRYQETQYF. Written as DNA, the CDR3 is TGTGCCAGCAGCCCCCAGGGAGCGGGAAGGTACCAAGAGACCCAGTACTTC.

This clone has a count of ten or more. The rearrangement uses TRBV10-1 and TRBJ1-1; weak D call: TRBD1 (5 bases). Germline lookup yields CDR1 WNHNN and CDR2 SYGVQD (reference sequence). This CDR3 comprises 14 residues. The V end lost 2 bases, the J end lost 4 bases, and 11 bases lay between the germline ends. Here the CDR3 reads CASSEQGTGTEAFF. Written as DNA, the CDR3 is TGCGCCAGCAGTGAGCAAGGGACCGGCACTGAAGCTTTCTTT.